These 23 T cell receptor beta chains share one sample of origin, sequenced in a study of technical replicates of blood from a few donors (dated 2017 in TCRdb). The library came from the immunoSEQ multiplex PCR assay. Held by TCRdb, this immuneACCESS table contains in-frame sequences only and omits some clones. Under half of the omission traces to an unresolved V gene where checked; the cause of the rest is unknown. For this sample there are more than 12,000 clones; roughly 84% appear just once. The ten largest clonotypes hold around 9.9% of the sample. The sample consisted of PBMCs. The receptors stem from a human donor in good health.

The V and J genes are TRBV5-8 and TRBJ1-1, with a tentative D call TRBD1 (5 bases). The CDR3 consists of 16 residues. In germline, CDR1 is SGHTS, CDR2 YDEGEE. V lost 0 bases and J lost 3, with 15 bases in between. The CDR3 protein is CASSLELNLGDTEAFF. The CDR3 DNA reads TGTGCCAGCAGCTTGGAACTCAACCTAGGGGACACTGAAGCTTTCTTT.

The rearrangement links TRBV19 to TRBJ1-5; D is ambiguous. This CDR3 region has 14 residues. Trimming removed 7 bases at V and 7 bases at J, with 17 bases between. Germline V gives CDR1 LNHDA, CDR2 SQIVND (reference sequence). The CDR3 reads CASTKGAGSQPQHF. The CDR3 region has the DNA TGTGCCAGTACCAAGGGAGCGGGTAGCCAGCCCCAGCATTTT.

The chain couples TRBV4-2 to TRBJ2-7; the match to TRBD2 covers 8 bases. Germline CDR1 reads LGHNA; CDR2 reads YNFKEQ. CDR3 length: 17 amino acids. V trimming: 0 bases; J trimming: 4 bases; junction bases outside the gene matches: 11. In nucleotides, the CDR3 is TGTGCCAGCAGCCAAGAAGGGCTAGCGGGTTTCGTATACGAGCAGTACTTC. Its translation: CASSQEGLAGFVYEQYF.

This chain uses TRBV28 with TRBJ1-2, with 7 bases fitting TRBD1. The CDR3 is 15 residues long. V lost 6 bases, J lost 4 bases, and 11 bases stayed unmatched. Germline V gene lookup returns CDR1 MDHEN and CDR2 SYDVKM. CDR3 loop: CASRIQGVTFYGYTF. For the CDR3, the DNA is TGTGCCAGCAGAATTCAGGGGGTGACTTTCTATGGCTACACCTTC.

V is TRBV6-1 and J is TRBJ2-7; 8 bases fit TRBD1. Trimming took 4 bases from V and 2 from J; bases not matched to a gene: 16. Germline V gene sequence: CDR1 MNHNS, CDR2 SASEGT. This CDR3 comprises 18 residues. CDR3 protein: CASSADPKGGQGTYEQYF. Here the CDR3 DNA reads TGTGCCAGCAGTGCGGACCCGAAGGGAGGACAGGGTACCTACGAGCAGTACTTC.

The genes are TRBV5-1 and TRBJ2-5; D possibly corresponds to TRBD1 (6 bases). Trimming took 0 bases from V and 2 from J, leaving 14 bases between them. The CDR3 has 16 residues. Per germline, CDR1 SGHRS and CDR2 YFSETQ. CDR3 bases: TGCGCCAGCAGCTTGGTTCAGGGGCCGGAGCAAGAGACCCAGTACTTC. Translating it yields CASSLVQGPEQETQYF.

J is TRBJ2-6 and V is TRBV29-1; 12 nucleotides align to TRBD2. The CDR3 has 16 residues. Germline V lookup: CDR1 SQVTM, CDR2 ANQGSEA. Germline trimming cut 6 bases from V and 4 bases from J; bases unmatched to any gene: 7. The CDR3 nucleotides are TGCAGCGTCGTGCTAGCGGGAGGGCCGGGGGCCAACGTCCTGACTTTC. Protein sequence: CSVVLAGGPGANVLTF.

CDR3: CASSPQGLATEAFF. CDR3 coding DNA: TGTGCCAGTAGCCCCCAGGGGTTGGCCACTGAAGCTTTCTTT. This chain joins TRBV19 and TRBJ1-1; maybe TRBD1 (6 bases). The CDR3 runs to 14 residues. From germline, CDR1 is LNHDA and CDR2 SQIVND (reference sequence). V was cut by 6 bases and J by 4 bases, with 15 bases left in between.

J is TRBJ2-5 and V is TRBV5-4, with D uncertain. Looked up from germline, CDR1 is SGHNT and CDR2 is YYREEE (reference sequence). The CDR3 spans 13 residues. V lost 1 base, J lost 3 bases, and 7 bases lay in between. CDR3 protein: CASSLTTKETQYF. In nucleotides, the CDR3 is TGTGCCAGCAGCTTGACCACTAAAGAGACCCAGTACTTC.

The rearrangement uses TRBV2 and TRBJ2-7; TRBD1 matches 7 bases. Germline CDR1 is SNHLY and CDR2 is FYNNEI. V shed 3 bases and J 3 bases; nucleotides not matched to a gene: 5. CDR3 size: 14 residues. CDR3 nucleotides: TGTGCCAGCAGTGAGGGACAGACCCGCTACGAGCAGTACTTC. Translated, it gives CASSEGQTRYEQYF.

This clone has a single count. This chain connects TRBV6-5 to TRBJ1-5; 11 nucleotides agree with TRBD1. Germline CDR1 is MNHEY and CDR2 is SVGAGI. The length of the CDR3 is 15 residues. The V and J ends lost 3 bases and 5 bases, in that order; junction bases with no gene match: 3. This chain's CDR3 is CASSYGQGADQPQHF. CDR3 DNA sequence: TGTGCCAGCAGTTATGGACAGGGGGCTGATCAGCCCCAGCATTTT.

The J gene is TRBJ2-3, the V gene TRBV25-1; 10 bases map to TRBD2. The CDR3 is made up of 14 amino acids. The germline gives CDR1 MGHDK, CDR2 SYGVNS. V lost 3 bases and J lost 4; bases outside the gene matches: 1. The CDR3 DNA sequence: TGTGCCAGCAGTGATACTAGCGGGGCAGATACGCAGTATTTT. Amino acid sequence: CASSDTSGADTQYF.

The J gene is TRBJ1-5, the V gene TRBV19; D perhaps matches TRBD1 (5 bases). CDR3 length: 13 amino acids. Germline V gives CDR1 LNHDA, CDR2 SQIVND (reference sequence). The V end lost 3 bases, the J end lost 4 bases, and 7 bases lay between the germline ends. The CDR3 sequence: CASSMTENQPQHF. For the CDR3, the DNA is TGTGCCAGTAGTATGACAGAGAATCAGCCCCAGCATTTT.

V usage is TRBV28 and J usage is TRBJ1-5; maybe TRBD1 (5 bases). Trimming left V 6 bases short and J 7 bases short, with 13 bases between. This CDR3 is built from 13 residues. Germline CDR1 and CDR2: MDHEN and SYDVKM. The CDR3 DNA is TGTGCCAGCAGGCCCGTGGGGGGGCAGCCCCAGCATTTT. Its translation is CASRPVGGQPQHF.

This sequence joins TRBV30 and TRBJ1-5, with 7 bases matching TRBD1. J lost 3 bases, V lost 4 bases, and 6 bases had no gene match. CDR3 length: 14 residues. Germline loops: CDR1 GTSNPN, CDR2 SVGIG (reference sequence). CDR3 DNA: TGTGCCTGGACCCGGGGACAGACCAATCAGCCCCAGCATTTT. The encoded protein is CAWTRGQTNQPQHF.

The chain has TRBV11-2 and TRBJ1-1, with 7 nucleotides matching TRBD1. The CDR3 extends over 19 amino acids. J gave up 0 bases and V 1 base, and 14 bases lay outside the gene matches. Germline loops: CDR1 SGHAT, CDR2 FQNNGV. CDR3 DNA: TGTGCCAGCAGCTTAGCCCAACAGGGGCGTCCGTTTTTGAACACTGAAGCTTTCTTT. Translating gives CASSLAQQGRPFLNTEAFF.

CDR3 sequence: CASSPVGTGDNKETQYF. As DNA, the CDR3 is TGTGCCAGCAGCCCCGTCGGGACAGGGGATAACAAAGAGACCCAGTACTTC. The V gene is TRBV7-9, the J gene TRBJ2-5; TRBD1 matches at 10 bases. Trimming at V came to 5 bases and at J to 3 bases, leaving 12 bases not matched to a gene. CDR1 SEHNR and CDR2 FQNEAQ come from the germline V gene (reference sequence). The CDR3 sequence is 17 residues long.

The J gene is TRBJ2-7, the V gene TRBV19; possibly TRBD1 for D (6 bases). This CDR3 contains 14 residues. V lost 5 bases and J 4 bases, leaving 15 bases between the germline ends. Per germline, CDR1 LNHDA and CDR2 SQIVND (reference sequence). The CDR3 reads CASSPQGSLYEQYF. The CDR3 nucleotides read TGTGCCAGTAGTCCACAGGGAAGCCTTTACGAGCAGTACTTC.

Judged by abundance, this clone is medium-sized (0.01 to 0.1%). The V call is TRBV5-4, the J call TRBJ2-3; the match to TRBD2 covers 13 bases. The CDR3 contains 17 residues. Trimming cost V 4 bases and J 2 bases; bases outside gene matches: 7. Germline loops: CDR1 SGHNT, CDR2 YYREEE (reference sequence). The CDR3 is CASSVRLAGGPTDTQYF. CDR3 in DNA: TGTGCCAGCAGCGTGAGACTAGCGGGAGGTCCCACAGATACGCAGTATTTT.

CDR3 nucleotides: TGTGCCACCAGCAGAGCCCCAGGCAGTTGGGAAAAACTGTTTTTT. Encoded protein: CATSRAPGSWEKLFF. V is TRBV15 and J is TRBJ1-4; no firm D call. Looked up from germline, CDR1 is LNHNV and CDR2 is YYDKDF (reference sequence). The CDR3 runs to 15 residues. Trimming stripped 1 base from V and 8 bases from J, with 14 bases between.

The chain has TRBV10-3 and TRBJ1-1, with a weak D call TRBD1 (6 bases). V was trimmed by 2 bases and J by 5 bases, leaving 9 bases between them. The CDR3 runs to 13 residues. Germline V gene lookup returns CDR1 ENHRY and CDR2 SYGVKD. CDR3: CAISETGMTEAFF. The CDR3, as DNA: TGTGCCATCAGTGAGACAGGGATGACTGAAGCTTTCTTT.

This clone was observed once. The J gene is TRBJ2-7, the V gene TRBV5-6; TRBD2 matches at 14 bases. This CDR3 comprises 15 residues. With 4 bases clipped from V and 4 bases from J, the junction kept 4 bases outside the gene matches. Germline V gene data show CDR1 as SGHDT and CDR2 as YYEEEE. CDR3 DNA: TGTGCCAGCAGCGTAGGGACTAGCGGGAGTTACGAGCAGTACTTC. Amino acids: CASSVGTSGSYEQYF.

V and J are TRBV9 and TRBJ2-2; TRBD2 aligns across 13 bases. After removal of 4 bases from V and 6 bases from J, the junction contained 6 bases not matched to a gene. In germline, CDR1 is SGDLS, CDR2 YYNGEE. The CDR3 has 16 residues. The chain's CDR3 is CASSLRTSGSSGELFF. The CDR3 DNA follows: TGTGCCAGCAGCCTCAGGACTAGCGGGAGCTCCGGGGAGCTGTTTTTT.